The clone carrying this TCR beta chain was seen a handful of times. Sequencing used immunoSEQ multiplex PCR; TCRdb keeps in-frame clones, though not all of them. The sample holds around 80,000 clones; about 83% are singletons and the top ten take approximately 8.8%. CDR3 length: 14 residues. V lost 5 bases and J 6 bases, leaving 13 bases between the germline ends. CDR1 SGHVS and CDR2 FQNEAQ come from the germline V gene. The data were taken from a study of blood T cell repertoires in COVID-19. This receptor was identified in a human donor in a cohort sampled during active COVID-19. V and J are TRBV7-8 and TRBJ1-4; D gene ambiguous. Sample: peripheral blood. CDR3: CASSPRKRDEKLFF. CDR3 sequence (DNA): TGTGCCAGCAGCCCCAGGAAGCGGGATGAAAAACTGTTTTTT.